These T cell receptor beta chains were read from a single sample in a study of PD-1 blockade in classical Hodgkin lymphoma. The method was immunoSEQ multiplex PCR; TCRdb's version includes in-frame clones alone and lacks a portion of them. In the table there are about 110,000 clones, roughly 87% of which are singletons. Sequencing was performed on peripheral blood mononuclear cells (PBMCs), taken before the second cycle of nivolumab. These receptor sequences come from a human donor with classical Hodgkin lymphoma. Both conserved end residues are trimmed from each CDR3.

>TRBJ2-7|TRBV10-1
ASSEGTGLHTYEQY
>TRBJ2-4|TRBV29-1
SVQQGNIQY
>TRBJ2-1|TRBV20-1
SAPSGEQF
>TRBJ2-7|TRBV19
ASSKRTEYYEQY
>TRBJ1-2|TRBV29-1
SVDFPLTGSSHYGYT
>TRBJ2-7|TRBV28
ASSAPGSSYEQY
>TRBJ1-6|TRBV4-1
ASSQGTAPLH
>TRBJ1-2|TRBV19
ASSLDRTYGYT
>TRBJ1-3|TRBV28
ASSSDRVSGNTIY
>TRBJ1-4|TRBV4-2
ASSPKETGGWEKLF
>TRBJ2-7|TRBV15
ATRTGQGHEQY
>TRBJ1-2|TRBV5-4
ASSQVTGSSNYGYT
>TRBJ1-1|TRBV5-4
ASSSGGQGVTEAF
>TRBJ2-7|TRBV27
ASRQGAEQY
>TRBJ1-2|TRBV19
ATSPRNYGYT